This passage covers 28 T cell receptor beta chains from one sample sequenced in a study of blood T cell repertoires in COVID-19. Profiled with immunoSEQ multiplex PCR; TCRdb holds only in-frame clones, not every one. The sample lists about 300,000 clones; over 80% were seen once. What was sequenced was peripheral blood. These receptor sequences come from a woman between 40 and 50 years old who had recovered from COVID-19.

This clone was found once. The chain uses TRBV5-6 and TRBJ1-5; no clear D. V lost 4 bases, J lost 1 base, and 12 bases lay in between. Germline assignment: CDR1 SGHDT and CDR2 YYEEEE. This CDR3 spans 15 amino acids. DNA for the CDR3: TGTGCCAGCAGCCGAAGCCCGGGGAGCAATCAGCCCCAGCATTTT. As protein: CASSRSPGSNQPQHF.

The chain recombines TRBV30 with TRBJ2-7, with TRBD1 matching over 8 bases. Trimming cost V 0 bases and J 1 base; bases outside gene matches: 11. The length of the CDR3 is 17 residues. Germline lookup yields CDR1 GTSNPN and CDR2 SVGIG (reference sequence). CDR3 sequence: CAWSVPKQTGASYEQYF. The CDR3 DNA reads as TGTGCCTGGAGTGTACCAAAGCAGACAGGGGCTTCCTACGAGCAGTACTTC.

This chain uses TRBV3-1 (or the pseudogene TRBV3-2) with TRBJ2-3, with 10 bases lining up with TRBD1. This CDR3 has 18 amino acids. With V trimmed by 4 bases and J by 2 bases, 12 bases remained unmatched. Per the germline V gene, CDR1 is LGHDT and CDR2 is YNNKEL (reference sequence). The CDR3 DNA follows: TGTGCCAGCAGCCCCACGTTCACGGGACAGGGGAACACAGATACGCAGTATTTT. This encodes CASSPTFTGQGNTDTQYF.

The chain carries TRBV9 and TRBJ1-6, with 10 bases lining up with TRBD1. Looked up from germline, CDR1 is SGDLS and CDR2 is YYNGEE. V dropped 6 bases and J dropped 2; count of bases not matched to a gene: 8. CDR3 length: 17 residues. The CDR3 bases are TGTGCCAGCAACCAGGGACAGGGGTATCCCTATAATTCACCCCTCCACTTT. Amino acids: CASNQGQGYPYNSPLHF.

As DNA, the CDR3 is TGCAGTGCTAGTAGGTACAGGGTAGAGAAGAGCGAGCAGTACTTC. Its translation is CSASRYRVEKSEQYF. This chain uses TRBV20-1 with TRBJ2-7; a weak D match, TRBD1 (6 bases). The germline V and J ends were trimmed by 3 bases and 6 bases, with 21 bases remaining between them. Per germline, CDR1 DFQATT and CDR2 SNEGSKA (reference sequence). The CDR3 covers 15 residues.

The rearrangement uses TRBV19 and TRBJ1-1; 9 bases align to TRBD1. This CDR3 region has 15 residues. Germline CDR1 LNHDA, CDR2 SQIVND (reference sequence). V gave up 7 bases and J gave up 3 bases; unmatched junction bases: 9. The CDR3 loop is CASTPGQGEYTEAFF. The CDR3 DNA follows: TGTGCCAGTACCCCGGGACAGGGCGAGTACACTGAAGCTTTCTTT.

This sequence joins TRBV5-6 and TRBJ1-6; D remains unclear. Germline V gives CDR1 SGHDT, CDR2 YYEEEE. The CDR3 runs 16 residues. V shed 5 bases and J shed 0 bases, with 12 bases lying between them. CDR3: CASSIGSGSYNSPLHF. CDR3 DNA sequence: TGTGCCAGCAGTATTGGGAGTGGCTCCTATAATTCACCCCTCCACTTT.

The table lists this clone with a count of one. V usage is TRBV5-1 and J usage is TRBJ2-5, with TRBD1 identical over 7 bases. V was clipped by 4 bases and J by 7 bases; unmatched bases: 7. Germline V CDR1 and CDR2: SGHRS, YFSETQ. There are 13 residues in the CDR3. This chain's CDR3 is CASSLGDRGTQYF. CDR3 DNA sequence: TGCGCCAGCAGCCTAGGGGACAGAGGGACCCAGTACTTC.

In this sample, this clone turned up once. The gene calls are TRBV6-1 and TRBJ1-1; weak D call: TRBD1 (5 bases). This CDR3 contains 18 residues. In germline, CDR1 is MNHNS, CDR2 SASEGT. The ends were cut back, 3 bases at V and 1 base at J, with 21 bases in the middle. The CDR3 DNA reads TGTGCCAGCAGTGACCCTACAAAAGGGGCGCATCAGAACACTGAAGCTTTCTTT. This codes for CASSDPTKGAHQNTEAFF.

For the CDR3, the DNA is TGTGCCAGCAGCCAGGGATTTAGGAGCGATACGCAGTATTTT. Protein: CASSQGFRSDTQYF. The J gene is TRBJ2-3, the V gene TRBV5-6; a possible D gene is TRBD1 (5 bases). Germline V gives CDR1 SGHDT, CDR2 YYEEEE. V was clipped by 4 bases and J by 6 bases, with 15 bases between them. The CDR3 spans 14 residues. The complete variable domain, with remaining parts taken from reference TRBV5-6 and TRBJ2-3, reads DAGVTQSPTHLIKTRGQQVTLRCSPKSGHDTVSWYQQALGQGPQFIFQYYEEEERQRGNFPDRFSGHQFPNYSSELNVNALLLGDSALYLCASSQGFRSDTQYFGPGTRLTVL.

V gene TRBV6-5 combines with J gene TRBJ1-2, with TRBD1 matching 11 bases. The ends lost 4 bases at V and 8 bases at J; junction bases unmatched: 9. Per the germline V gene, CDR1 is MNHEY and CDR2 is SVGAGI. This CDR3 contains 15 residues. Here the CDR3 DNA reads TGTGCCAGCAGTTCTACCTGGACAGGGGGCTTAGGCTACACCTTC. This translates into CASSSTWTGGLGYTF.

This clone was detected only a few times. The chain combines TRBV7-9 with TRBJ1-1, with D perhaps matching TRBD1 (5 bases). CDR3 length: 15 amino acids. Germline V gives CDR1 SEHNR, CDR2 FQNEAQ (reference sequence). Trimming pared 0 bases from V and 10 bases from J, leaving 18 bases between. CDR3 amino acids: CASSLAAAPPGGAFF. Written as DNA, the CDR3 is TGTGCCAGCAGCTTAGCGGCAGCCCCGCCGGGGGGAGCTTTCTTT.

This clone has just one count. This sequence joins TRBV11-3 and TRBJ2-1; 8 bases agree with TRBD2. The germline V gene encodes CDR1 SGHNT and CDR2 YENEEA. The CDR3 consists of 15 residues. V trimming: 2 bases; J trimming: 11 bases; junction bases outside the gene matches: 11. This CDR3 reads CASSLRGLGYDQQFF. The CDR3 DNA is TGTGCCAGCAGCTTAAGGGGACTAGGGTACGATCAGCAGTTCTTC.

The chain combines TRBV7-8 with TRBJ1-5; tentatively, D is TRBD1 (6 bases). The CDR3 contains 15 residues. Trimming shortened V by 0 bases and J by 5 bases, and 11 bases separated the two germline ends. Germline loops: CDR1 SGHVS, CDR2 FQNEAQ. The CDR3 DNA sequence: TGTGCCAGCAGCTTAGCGGGGGCTGGGGATCAGCCCCAGCATTTT. As protein: CASSLAGAGDQPQHF. Together with reference TRBV7-8 and TRBJ1-5, the CDR3 gives the full variable domain: GAGVSQSPRYKVAKRGQDVALRCDPISGHVSLFWYQQALGQGPEFLTYFQNEAQLDKSGLPSDRFFAERPEGSVSTLKIQRTQQEDSAVYLCASSLAGAGDQPQHFGDGTRLSIL.

V is TRBV2 and J is TRBJ2-3; D not certain. In germline, CDR1 is SNHLY, CDR2 FYNNEI. There are 14 residues in the CDR3. Trimming removed 3 bases from V and 0 bases from J, with 7 bases in between. CDR3 DNA: TGTGCCAGCAGTGACGTCGTTAGCACAGATACGCAGTATTTT. Its protein is CASSDVVSTDTQYF.

This clone was seen a few times. This chain connects TRBV6-6 to TRBJ1-6; D perhaps matches TRBD1 (6 bases). Germline assignment: CDR1 MNHNY and CDR2 SVGAGI (reference sequence). The CDR3 contains 13 residues. Trimming removed 6 bases at V and 10 bases at J, with 13 bases between. The CDR3 loop reads CASSGTLSSPLHF. CDR3 nucleotide sequence: TGTGCCAGCAGCGGGACACTTTCCTCACCCCTCCACTTT.

The chain couples TRBV5-6 to TRBJ1-6; a weak D match, TRBD1 (5 bases). The V end lost 1 base, the J end lost 13 bases, and 6 bases lay between the germline ends. The CDR3 has 11 residues. The germline V gene encodes CDR1 SGHDT and CDR2 YYEEEE. The chain's CDR3 is CASSLRGPLHF. DNA for the CDR3: TGTGCCAGCAGCTTGAGGGGTCCCCTCCACTTT. The whole variable domain, remainder taken from reference TRBV5-6 and TRBJ1-6, is DAGVTQSPTHLIKTRGQQVTLRCSPKSGHDTVSWYQQALGQGPQFIFQYYEEEERQRGNFPDRFSGHQFPNYSSELNVNALLLGDSALYLCASSLRGPLHFGNGTRLTVT.

This chain connects TRBV13 to TRBJ1-2; 7 nucleotides align to TRBD1. With V trimmed by 2 bases and J by 3 bases, 6 bases remained unmatched. Germline V lookup: CDR1 PRHDT, CDR2 FYEKMQ (reference sequence). The CDR3 runs to 15 residues. CDR3: CASSLIQGVYYGYTF. DNA of the CDR3: TGTGCCAGCAGCTTAATCCAGGGGGTATACTATGGCTACACCTTC.

This clone was seen a handful of times. The rearrangement links TRBV2 to TRBJ1-4, with 9 bases matching TRBD1. The CDR3 loop spans 16 amino acids. Looked up from germline, CDR1 is SNHLY and CDR2 is FYNNEI. The junction had 2 bases not matched to a gene; V was cut back by 0 bases and J by 3 bases. CDR3 coding DNA: TGTGCCAGCAGTGAAGCACAGGGGGCCCCTAATGAAAAACTGTTTTTT. Encoded protein: CASSEAQGAPNEKLFF.

The chain employs TRBV18 and TRBJ1-1, with D perhaps matching TRBD1 (5 bases). The V end lost 2 bases, the J end lost 4 bases, and 23 bases lay between the germline ends. The CDR3 sequence is 18 residues long. Germline V gives CDR1 KGHSH, CDR2 LQKENI. CDR3 residues: CASSPGASLNRRSTEAFF. As DNA, the CDR3 is TGTGCCAGCTCACCAGGGGCCTCTCTCAATAGGCGATCCACTGAAGCTTTCTTT.

V gene TRBV19 combines with J gene TRBJ2-3, with a weak D call TRBD2 (6 bases). The CDR3 consists of 17 residues. Germline V gene data show CDR1 as LNHDA and CDR2 as SQIVND (reference sequence). Trimming removed 0 bases at V and 6 bases at J, with 19 bases between. In nucleotides, the CDR3 is TGTGCCAGTAGTATAGATCACGGGGGAGGATCCACGGATACGCAGTATTTT. Translation gives CASSIDHGGGSTDTQYF.

In this sample, this clone turned up once. The chain employs TRBV6-1 and TRBJ2-7; 11 nucleotides match TRBD2. The CDR3 length is 14 residues. The germline CDR1 and CDR2 sequences are MNHNS and SASEGT. V lost 6 bases, J lost 4 bases, and 5 bases stayed unmatched. The CDR3, as DNA: TGTGCCAGCAGACGGCTAGCGGGGGGTTACGAGCAGTACTTC. It yields the protein CASRRLAGGYEQYF.

The table lists this clone with a count of one. This rearrangement joins TRBV9 to TRBJ2-3; unclear D gene. V was pared by 0 bases and J by 2 bases, with 7 bases between. CDR1 and CDR2 (germline): SGDLS, YYNGEE. The CDR3 sequence is 14 residues long. CDR3 sequence: CASSVVPFTDTQYF. The CDR3 nucleotides read TGTGCCAGCAGCGTAGTCCCATTCACAGATACGCAGTATTTT.

The chain recombines TRBV5-1 with TRBJ2-5, with D possibly TRBD2 on 6 matching bases. The CDR3 is made up of 14 amino acids. Trimming took off 4 bases at V and 3 bases at J, with 13 bases between the two ends. Germline CDR1 is SGHRS and CDR2 is YFSETQ. CDR3 residues: CASSDGGFKETQYF. The CDR3 nucleotides read TGCGCCAGCAGCGATGGGGGGTTTAAAGAGACCCAGTACTTC.

The rearrangement uses TRBV10-3 and TRBJ2-7, with 8 bases that match TRBD2. J lost 0 bases, V lost 6 bases, and 13 bases had no gene match. CDR3 size: 17 residues. CDR1 ENHRY and CDR2 SYGVKD come from the germline V gene. The CDR3, as DNA: TGTGCCATCAGCCCCGAGTTCGGGGGGGAGGTCTCCTACGAGCAGTACTTC. Protein sequence: CAISPEFGGEVSYEQYF.

The V and J genes are TRBV3-1 (or the pseudogene TRBV3-2) and TRBJ2-5; TRBD2 matches 8 bases. Germline-derived CDR1 and CDR2 are LGHDT and YNNKEL (reference sequence). After removal of 2 bases from V and 5 bases from J, the junction contained 4 bases not matched to a gene. CDR3 size: 14 residues. CDR3 sequence: CASSQSGGVETQYF. CDR3 nucleotides: TGTGCCAGCAGCCAATCGGGGGGGGTGGAGACCCAGTACTTC.

This clone appeared a few times. The rearrangement joins TRBV7-9 to TRBJ2-5; TRBD2 matches 13 bases. Germline assignment: CDR1 SEHNR and CDR2 FQNEAQ (reference sequence). The junction had 7 bases not matched to a gene; V was cut back by 4 bases and J by 5 bases. The CDR3 sequence is 16 residues long. The CDR3 nucleotides read TGTGCCAGCAGCTCCCGACTAGCGGGGGGCCGGGAGACCCAGTACTTC. This encodes CASSSRLAGGRETQYF.

This clone occurred once. J is TRBJ1-4 and V is TRBV19; D not certain. CDR3 size: 14 residues. Germline lookup yields CDR1 LNHDA and CDR2 SQIVND (reference sequence). V dropped 3 bases and J dropped 4 bases, with 9 bases sitting between them. CDR3 sequence: CASSIKRVNEKLFF. In nucleotides, the CDR3 is TGTGCCAGTAGTATCAAGAGAGTTAATGAAAAACTGTTTTTT. Full variable domain (remainder filled in from reference TRBV19 and TRBJ1-4): DGGITQSPKYLFRKEGQNVTLSCEQNLNHDAMYWYRQDPGQGLRLIYYSQIVNDFQKGDIAEGYSVSREKKESFPLTVTSAQKNPTAFYLCASSIKRVNEKLFFGSGTQLSVL.